The rows below give T cell receptor beta chains drawn from one sample of a study of cytomegalovirus exposure and HLA in healthy donors. Here immunoSEQ multiplex PCR was the method, and the copy in TCRdb shows in-frame clones only, minus some. Of about 100,000 clones in the sample, roughly 80% were seen once. The sample consisted of PBMCs. Receptors originate from a man aged 25 to 40 in good health and CMV-seronegative. Both conserved end residues are part of each CDR3. D genes are given only for firm matches. Size values are once, few and many counts, or a class for expanded clones, and some rows have none.

j_call: TRBJ2-1; clone_size: .; v_call: TRBV6-5; d_call: TRBD1; cdr3_aa: CASSIRDRYNEQFF; cdr3_nt: TGTGCCAGCAGTATCCGGGACAGGTACAATGAGCAGTTCTTC
j_call: TRBJ2-1; clone_size: .; v_call: TRBV5-4; d_call: TRBD2; cdr3_aa: CASSVLKAGTSGSNEQFF; cdr3_nt: TGTGCCAGCAGCGTCCTGAAAGCCGGGACTAGCGGGAGCAATGAGCAGTTCTTC
j_call: TRBJ2-7; clone_size: .; v_call: TRBV10-3; d_call: TRBD1; cdr3_aa: CAISESGQGVYEQYF; cdr3_nt: TGTGCCATCAGTGAGTCGGGACAGGGAGTATACGAGCAGTACTTC
j_call: TRBJ2-5; clone_size: once; v_call: TRBV9; d_call: TRBD1; cdr3_aa: CASSVTGTAQETQYF; cdr3_nt: TGTGCCAGCAGCGTCACCGGGACAGCCCAAGAGACCCAGTACTTC
j_call: TRBJ2-7; clone_size: once; v_call: TRBV6-5; d_call: TRBD2; cdr3_aa: CASRPSGSYGQYF; cdr3_nt: TGTGCCAGCAGGCCTAGCGGTTCCTACGGGCAGTACTTC
j_call: TRBJ2-5; clone_size: .; v_call: TRBV6-5; d_call: TRBD1; cdr3_aa: CASSPTGGGETQYF; cdr3_nt: TGTGCCAGCAGTCCGACAGGGGGAGGAGAGACCCAGTACTTC
j_call: TRBJ1-4; clone_size: .; v_call: TRBV11-2; d_call: TRBD1; cdr3_aa: CASSQRGDRDLLFF; cdr3_nt: TGTGCCAGCAGTCAAAGAGGGGACAGGGACCTACTGTTTTTT
j_call: TRBJ2-5; clone_size: .; v_call: TRBV7-2; d_call: .; cdr3_aa: CASSRNRVGETQYF; cdr3_nt: TGTGCCAGCAGCCGCAACAGGGTTGGAGAGACCCAGTACTTC
j_call: TRBJ1-1; clone_size: .; v_call: TRBV5-1; d_call: .; cdr3_aa: CASSLGAGNLNTEAFF; cdr3_nt: TGCGCCAGCAGCTTGGGGGCAGGGAACTTAAACACTGAAGCTTTCTTT
j_call: TRBJ1-2; clone_size: .; v_call: TRBV11-2; d_call: .; cdr3_aa: CASSAGTMAICTF; cdr3_nt: TGTGCCAGCAGCGCGGGAACTATGGCTATTTGCACCTTC
j_call: TRBJ1-3; clone_size: few; v_call: TRBV19; d_call: .; cdr3_aa: CASTTRGRGDTIYF; cdr3_nt: TGTGCCAGTACTACCAGGGGCAGAGGGGACACCATATATTTT
j_call: TRBJ2-5; clone_size: few; v_call: TRBV6-4; d_call: .; cdr3_aa: CASSAGVEETQYF; cdr3_nt: TGTGCCAGCAGTGCAGGGGTAGAGGAGACCCAGTACTTC
j_call: TRBJ1-1; clone_size: few; v_call: TRBV2; d_call: .; cdr3_aa: CAGPTDTEAFF; cdr3_nt: TGTGCCGGGCCAACGGACACTGAAGCTTTCTTT
j_call: TRBJ2-5; clone_size: .; v_call: TRBV27; d_call: TRBD2; cdr3_aa: CASSLGGGSQETQYF; cdr3_nt: TGTGCCAGCAGTTTAGGGGGGGGGAGCCAAGAGACCCAGTACTTC
j_call: TRBJ2-3; clone_size: .; v_call: TRBV7-9; d_call: TRBD1; cdr3_aa: CASSSTGTDADTQYF; cdr3_nt: TGTGCCAGCAGCTCAACCGGGACAGATGCAGATACGCAGTATTTT
j_call: TRBJ2-1; clone_size: .; v_call: TRBV19; d_call: .; cdr3_aa: CASSMEGANEQFF; cdr3_nt: TGTGCCAGTAGTATGGAGGGGGCCAATGAGCAGTTCTTC
j_call: TRBJ2-7; clone_size: .; v_call: TRBV28; d_call: .; cdr3_aa: CASSRNTQGEQYF; cdr3_nt: TGTGCCAGCAGTAGAAACACCCAGGGGGAGCAGTACTTC
j_call: TRBJ1-3; clone_size: .; v_call: TRBV11-2; d_call: .; cdr3_aa: CASSLGAASTGNTIYF; cdr3_nt: TGTGCCAGCAGCTTAGGTGCGGCAAGTACCGGAAACACCATATATTTT
j_call: TRBJ2-2; clone_size: .; v_call: TRBV28; d_call: TRBD2; cdr3_aa: CASSSGLAGVSGELFF; cdr3_nt: TGTGCCAGCAGTTCGGGACTAGCGGGAGTCTCTGGGGAGCTGTTTTTT
j_call: TRBJ2-2; clone_size: .; v_call: TRBV7-2; d_call: TRBD2; cdr3_aa: CASSPTSGGTGELFF; cdr3_nt: TGTGCCAGCAGCCCTACTAGCGGGGGGACCGGGGAGCTGTTTTTT
j_call: TRBJ2-3; clone_size: few; v_call: TRBV6-1; d_call: TRBD1; cdr3_aa: CASSGDRVDTQYF; cdr3_nt: TGTGCCAGCAGTGGGGACAGGGTAGATACGCAGTATTTT
j_call: TRBJ1-1; clone_size: .; v_call: TRBV5-1; d_call: .; cdr3_aa: CASRAWVGGTEAFF; cdr3_nt: TGCGCCAGCAGGGCTTGGGTGGGCGGGACTGAAGCTTTCTTT
j_call: TRBJ2-1; clone_size: .; v_call: TRBV7-3; d_call: .; cdr3_aa: CASSSLGGYNEQFF; cdr3_nt: TGTGCCAGCAGCTCCTTGGGGGGATACAATGAGCAGTTCTTC
j_call: TRBJ2-1; clone_size: .; v_call: TRBV13; d_call: .; cdr3_aa: CASSSPGTHNEQFF; cdr3_nt: TGTGCCAGCAGCTCTCCTGGGACACACAATGAGCAGTTCTTC
j_call: TRBJ1-2; clone_size: .; v_call: TRBV28; d_call: TRBD1; cdr3_aa: CASSFGRGRHGYTF; cdr3_nt: TGTGCCAGCAGTTTCGGCAGGGGGCGGCATGGCTACACCTTC
j_call: TRBJ1-6; clone_size: .; v_call: TRBV7-2; d_call: TRBD1; cdr3_aa: CASSRQGRWESPLHF; cdr3_nt: TGTGCCAGCAGCCGACAGGGTCGGTGGGAATCACCCCTCCACTTT
j_call: TRBJ1-1; clone_size: once; v_call: TRBV6-1; d_call: .; cdr3_aa: CASFGGSTEAFF; cdr3_nt: TGTGCCAGCTTTGGGGGCAGCACTGAAGCTTTCTTT
j_call: TRBJ1-4; clone_size: .; v_call: TRBV28; d_call: .; cdr3_aa: CASSAAGTSNEKLFF; cdr3_nt: TGTGCCAGCAGTGCCGCCGGGACAAGCAATGAAAAACTGTTTTTT
j_call: TRBJ1-1; clone_size: .; v_call: TRBV30; d_call: .; cdr3_aa: CAWRGHRGRNTEAFF; cdr3_nt: TGTGCCTGGAGGGGCCATCGGGGTAGGAACACTGAAGCTTTCTTT
j_call: TRBJ2-5; clone_size: .; v_call: TRBV7-6; d_call: TRBD1; cdr3_aa: CASSLVSRGQETQYF; cdr3_nt: TGTGCCAGCAGCTTAGTGTCGAGGGGGCAGGAGACCCAGTACTTC
j_call: TRBJ1-4; clone_size: .; v_call: TRBV4-1; d_call: TRBD1; cdr3_aa: CASSQGQGAGNEKLFF; cdr3_nt: TGCGCCAGCAGCCAAGGACAGGGGGCGGGTAATGAAAAACTGTTTTTT
j_call: TRBJ2-2; clone_size: .; v_call: TRBV11-1; d_call: TRBD2; cdr3_aa: CASSYRLAGGGELFF; cdr3_nt: TGTGCCAGCAGCTACCGACTAGCGGGAGGCGGGGAGCTGTTTTTT
j_call: TRBJ2-7; clone_size: .; v_call: TRBV10-3; d_call: .; cdr3_aa: CAISELGERPDEQYF; cdr3_nt: TGTGCCATCAGTGAATTGGGCGAACGACCTGACGAGCAGTACTTC
j_call: TRBJ2-5; clone_size: .; v_call: TRBV6-5; d_call: .; cdr3_aa: CASSLRDGKTQYF; cdr3_nt: TGTGCCAGCAGTTTGAGGGATGGGAAGACCCAGTACTTC
j_call: TRBJ1-2; clone_size: .; v_call: TRBV7-9; d_call: TRBD1; cdr3_aa: CASSLGQGGGYTF; cdr3_nt: TGTGCCAGCAGCTTAGGACAGGGGGGCGGCTACACCTTC
j_call: TRBJ2-7; clone_size: .; v_call: TRBV5-1; d_call: .; cdr3_aa: CASSLAAGSYEQYF; cdr3_nt: TGCGCCAGCAGCTTGGCCGCGGGGTCCTACGAGCAGTACTTC
j_call: TRBJ1-2; clone_size: .; v_call: TRBV29-1; d_call: .; cdr3_aa: CSGIQGRYGYTF; cdr3_nt: TGCAGCGGGATACAGGGACGCTATGGCTACACCTTC